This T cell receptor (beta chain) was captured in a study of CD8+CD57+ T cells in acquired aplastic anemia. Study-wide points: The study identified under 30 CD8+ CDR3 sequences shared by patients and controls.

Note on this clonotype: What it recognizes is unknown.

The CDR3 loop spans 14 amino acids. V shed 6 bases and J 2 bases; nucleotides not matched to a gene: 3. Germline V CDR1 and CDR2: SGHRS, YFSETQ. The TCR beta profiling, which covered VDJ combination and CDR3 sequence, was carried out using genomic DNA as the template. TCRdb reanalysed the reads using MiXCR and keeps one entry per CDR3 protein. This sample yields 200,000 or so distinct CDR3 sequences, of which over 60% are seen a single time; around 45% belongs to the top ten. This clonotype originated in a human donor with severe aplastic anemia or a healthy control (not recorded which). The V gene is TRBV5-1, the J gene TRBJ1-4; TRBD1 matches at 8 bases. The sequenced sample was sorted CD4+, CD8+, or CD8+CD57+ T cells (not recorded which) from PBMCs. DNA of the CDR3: TGCGCCAGCAAGAGACAGGGGACTAATGAAAAACTGTTTTTT. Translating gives CASKRQGTNEKLFF.